This T cell receptor beta chain came from a study of beta chain features in type 1 diabetes listed by TCRdb under 2018. Concerning the study at large: Mean age, gender distribution, total cell number and subset yield did not differ between patients and healthy donors. A total of some 100,000,000 sorted cells were examined across all samples, and a strong correlation was observed between cell number per subset and RNA yield. The study compared the TCRB repertoires of sorted circulating CD4+ T cell subsets in recently diagnosed type 1 diabetes patients with those in matched healthy donors. Regulatory and stem cell-like memory subsets were obtained from only 8 patients and about eight healthy donors, while naive and central memory subsets were obtained from all 30 or so donors.

Only a few counts were recorded for this clone. What this receptor recognizes is not known. No much larger clone exists at a distance of one base, and base qualities are not known. Each donor gave one peripheral blood draw, averaging approximately 120 mL, which was collected into heparinised tubes. Naive, central memory, regulatory and stem cell-like memory CD4+ T cells were sorted on a BD FACSAria II using a panel including CD45RO, CCR7, CD25, CD127, CD95 and CD27. All sorted populations exceeded 95% purity. PBMCs were separated immediately by Lymphoprep density gradient centrifugation and were stained directly, without being cultured. So that batch effects would be minimized, each experiment stained and sorted samples in pairs, pairing one healthy donor with one patient. The entire amount of isolated RNA was reverse transcribed using the High Capacity cDNA Reverse Transcription Kit, so the sequenced TCRB transcripts were expressed ones. Deep immunoSEQ sequencing was applied to naive, central memory and regulatory T cell samples, giving an average of roughly 3.5 million total reads per sample. Sorted cells were lysed in RLT buffer and RNA was extracted with DNase-treated RNeasy Micro or Mini kits, depending on cell number. To prevent cross-contamination, each cell subset was processed individually, whereas patient and healthy donor samples were processed jointly. Using the immunoSEQ multiplex PCR, TCRB sequences were amplified from cDNA into 87-bp fragments spanning the CDR3 region. The amplicons were sequenced using the Illumina HiSeq platform. Per the original workflow: PCR bias was computationally corrected using synthetic template baselines, reads within Hamming distance 2 were collapsed, and singletons that could not be merged were discarded. Reads were aligned against IMGT to assign V, D and J genes, CDR3 length and insertions or deletions at six rearrangement sites. Within each subset, clonotype counts were normalized to sorted cell number, and only after that were true diversity and Gini coefficients computed with the tcR R package. Repertoire sharing was quantified using the overlap coefficient calculated on TCRB nucleotide sequences. Out-of-frame TCRB sequences from naive cells were analyzed as a proxy for the pre-selection repertoire. This immuneACCESS table, as held by TCRdb, lists in-frame sequences with V and J called but not all clones. Of the missing ones, under half trace to an unresolved V gene in checked studies; the others have no known cause. From that table come the V and J calls and clone size; the DNA was used to work out D and trimming. The sample yields about 350,000 clones; roughly a fifth were counted once. The ten most abundant clones make up around 0.04% of the sample.

What the work shows at the level of the full study, not this receptor alone: Because small numbers of individuals were included in the HLA sub-analyses, any influence of HLA type on TCRB rearrangement was left unresolved. Sequencing cDNA rather than genomic DNA could over-represent highly expressing activated cells, although activation and CD3 levels did not differ between groups. At VDJ recombination sites, type 1 diabetes patients had fewer insertions and more deleted nucleotides, which implies abnormalities in thymic rearrangement. Naive, central memory and regulatory TCRB repertoires appeared more similar among patients than among healthy donors. A moderate but significant shortening of TCRB CDR3 length was observed in type 1 diabetes patients in all four CD4+ subsets. PCR might favor shorter templates, but patient and control samples were amplified and corrected together, so any skew would affect both groups equally.

Its CDR3 holds 15 amino acids, cysteine through phenylalanine. CDR3 DNA is the only sequence kept; it has 45 bases, read in frame from the first base. The germline V gene (reference sequence) provides CDR1 SEHNR and CDR2 FQNEAQ. The junction shows trimming of 3 bases on V and 0 bases on J, plus 6 bases between the germline ends. The source is a woman aged 18-30 years in good health. The sequenced sample consisted of naive CD4+ T cells from blood. The cell subset or site label of this sample denotes: true naive CD4+ T cells. The sequence links TRBV7-9 to TRBJ2-6, with the D gene uncertain. The DNA sequence is given as TGTGCCAGCAGCTTCCCTAGCTCTGGGGCCAACGTCCTGACTTTC. The encoded protein is CASSFPSSGANVLTF. The CDR3, completed at both ends by the reference TRBV7-9 and TRBJ2-6 genes, gives the full variable domain DTGVSQNPRHKITKRGQNVTFRCDPISEHNRLYWYRQTLGQGPEFLTYFQNEAQLEKSRLLSDRFSAERPKGSFSTLEIQRTEQGDSAMYLCASSFPSSGANVLTFGAGSRLTVL.